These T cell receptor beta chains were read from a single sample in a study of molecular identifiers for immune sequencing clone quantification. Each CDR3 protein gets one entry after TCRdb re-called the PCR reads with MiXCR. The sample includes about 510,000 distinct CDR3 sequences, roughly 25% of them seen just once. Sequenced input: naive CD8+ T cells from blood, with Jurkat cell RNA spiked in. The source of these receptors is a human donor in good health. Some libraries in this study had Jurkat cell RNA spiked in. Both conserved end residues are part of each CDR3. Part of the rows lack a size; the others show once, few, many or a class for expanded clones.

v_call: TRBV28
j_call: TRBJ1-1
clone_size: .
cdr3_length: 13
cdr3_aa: CASSATENTEAFF

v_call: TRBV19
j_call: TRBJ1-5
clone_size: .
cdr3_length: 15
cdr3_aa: CASSITEFSNQPQHF

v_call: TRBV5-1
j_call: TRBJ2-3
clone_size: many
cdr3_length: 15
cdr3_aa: CASSSGTQVTDTQYF

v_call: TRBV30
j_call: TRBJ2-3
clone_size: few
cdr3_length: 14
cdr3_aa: CAWSAGAGIDTQYF

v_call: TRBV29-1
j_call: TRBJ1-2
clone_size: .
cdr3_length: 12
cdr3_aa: CSVEEGDVGYTF

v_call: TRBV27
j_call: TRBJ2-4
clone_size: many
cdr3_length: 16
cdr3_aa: CASSLLPGPNINIQYF

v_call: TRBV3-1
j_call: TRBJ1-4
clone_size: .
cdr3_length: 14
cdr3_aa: CASSDAPVGEKLFF

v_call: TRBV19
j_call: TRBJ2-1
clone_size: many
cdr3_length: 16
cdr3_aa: CASSARRGLIYNEQFF

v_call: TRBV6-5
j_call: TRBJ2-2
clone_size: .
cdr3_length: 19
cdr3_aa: CASSYSTGTTDANTGELFF

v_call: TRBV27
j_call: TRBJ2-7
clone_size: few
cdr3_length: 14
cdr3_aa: CASRVGESSYEQYF

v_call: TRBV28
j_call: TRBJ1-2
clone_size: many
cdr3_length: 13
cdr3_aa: CASSLWAVSGYTF

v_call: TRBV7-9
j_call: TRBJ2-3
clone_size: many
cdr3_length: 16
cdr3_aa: CASSLGLAASTDTQYF

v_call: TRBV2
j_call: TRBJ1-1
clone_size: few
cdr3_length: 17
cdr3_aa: CASSEGIRQGAWTEAFF

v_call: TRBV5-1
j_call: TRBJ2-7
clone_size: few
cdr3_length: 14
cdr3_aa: CASSLARDSYEQYF

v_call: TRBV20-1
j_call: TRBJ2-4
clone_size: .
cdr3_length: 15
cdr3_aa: CSAREQGTSPAIQYF

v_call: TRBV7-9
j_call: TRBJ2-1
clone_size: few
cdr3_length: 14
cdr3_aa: CASSPGVIPHEQFF

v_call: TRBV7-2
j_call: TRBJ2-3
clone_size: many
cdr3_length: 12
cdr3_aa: CASSHMVDTQYF

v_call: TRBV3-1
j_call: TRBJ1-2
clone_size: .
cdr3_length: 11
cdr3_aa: CASSYGTGYTF

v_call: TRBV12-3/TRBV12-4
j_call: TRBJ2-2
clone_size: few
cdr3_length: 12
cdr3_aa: CASSHEDGELFF

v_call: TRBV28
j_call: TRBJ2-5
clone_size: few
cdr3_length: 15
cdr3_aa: CASSFLQGMLETQYF

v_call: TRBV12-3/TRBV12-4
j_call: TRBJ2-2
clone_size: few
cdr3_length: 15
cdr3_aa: CASSPGGISSGELFF

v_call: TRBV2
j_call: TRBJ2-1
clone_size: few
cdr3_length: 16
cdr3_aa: CASSRLAGAPYNEQFF

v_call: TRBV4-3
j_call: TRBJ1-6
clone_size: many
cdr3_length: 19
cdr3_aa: CASSQDVSAVGQGKNPLHF

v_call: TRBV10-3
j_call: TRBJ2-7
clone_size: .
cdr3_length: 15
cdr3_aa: CAISDPGLPRDEQYF

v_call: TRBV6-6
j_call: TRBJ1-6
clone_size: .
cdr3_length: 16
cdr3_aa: CASETGRGTGSSPLHF

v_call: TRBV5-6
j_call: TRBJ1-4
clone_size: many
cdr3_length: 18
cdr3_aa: CASSANSPGLPVSEKLFF

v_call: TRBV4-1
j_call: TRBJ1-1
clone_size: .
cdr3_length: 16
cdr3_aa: CASSQQSGTLNTEAFF

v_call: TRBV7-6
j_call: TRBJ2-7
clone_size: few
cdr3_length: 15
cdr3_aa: CASSMEQAITYEQYF

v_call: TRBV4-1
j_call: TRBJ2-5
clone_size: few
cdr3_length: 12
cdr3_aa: CASSDVKETQYF

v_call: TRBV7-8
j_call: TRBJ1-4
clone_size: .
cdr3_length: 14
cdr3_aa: CASSPRTDNEKLFF

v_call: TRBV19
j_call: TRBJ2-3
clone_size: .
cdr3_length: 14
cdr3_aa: CASSMSAGLANLYF

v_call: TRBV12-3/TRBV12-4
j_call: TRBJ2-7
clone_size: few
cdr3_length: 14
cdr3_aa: CASSLGYETYEQYF

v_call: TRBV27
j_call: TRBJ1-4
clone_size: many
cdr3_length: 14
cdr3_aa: CASSLTGTNEKLFF

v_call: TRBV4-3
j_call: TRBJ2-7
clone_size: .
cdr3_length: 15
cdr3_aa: CASSQDSGQVYEQYF

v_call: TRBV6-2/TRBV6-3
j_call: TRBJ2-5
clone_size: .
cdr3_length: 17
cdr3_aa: CASSFGTSGMSGETQYF

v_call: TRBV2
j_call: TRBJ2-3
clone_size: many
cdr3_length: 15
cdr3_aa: CASSDRDLSTDTQYF

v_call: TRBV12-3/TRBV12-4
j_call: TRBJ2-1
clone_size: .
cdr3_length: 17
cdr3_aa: CASTTRPAGGTDNEQFF

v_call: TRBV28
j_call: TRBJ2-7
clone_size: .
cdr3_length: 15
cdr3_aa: CASSFSAEALDDQYF

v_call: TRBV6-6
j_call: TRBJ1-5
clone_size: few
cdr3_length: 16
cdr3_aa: CASSYSAGNVEQPQHF

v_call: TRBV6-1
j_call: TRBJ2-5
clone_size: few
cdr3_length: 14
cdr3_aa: CASRDQGPVETQYF

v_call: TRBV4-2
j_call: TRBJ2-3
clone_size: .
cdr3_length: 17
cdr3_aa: CASSQGVAGTSTDTQYF

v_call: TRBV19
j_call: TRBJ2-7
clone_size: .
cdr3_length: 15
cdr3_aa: CASSIGGGPSYEQYF

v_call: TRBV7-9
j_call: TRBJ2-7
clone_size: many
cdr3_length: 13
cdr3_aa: CASSLGPAAEQYF

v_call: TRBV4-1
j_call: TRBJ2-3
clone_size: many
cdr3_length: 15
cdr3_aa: CASSQEGRGSDTQYF

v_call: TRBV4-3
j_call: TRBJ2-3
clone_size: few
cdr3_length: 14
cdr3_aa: CASSWGEPADTQYF

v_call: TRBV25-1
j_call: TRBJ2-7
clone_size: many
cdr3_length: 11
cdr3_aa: CASGTGGFEYF

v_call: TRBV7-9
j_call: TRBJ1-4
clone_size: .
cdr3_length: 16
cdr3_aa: CASSSVQGGGNEKLFF

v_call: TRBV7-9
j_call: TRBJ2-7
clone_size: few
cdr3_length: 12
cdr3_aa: CASSLLDYEQYF

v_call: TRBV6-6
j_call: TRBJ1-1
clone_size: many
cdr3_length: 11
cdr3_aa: CASSLGQEAFF

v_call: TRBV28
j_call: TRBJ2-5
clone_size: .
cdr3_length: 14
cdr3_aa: CASSLTWLFGQRYF

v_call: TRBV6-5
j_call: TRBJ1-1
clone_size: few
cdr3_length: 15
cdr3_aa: CASTPGSGANTEAFF

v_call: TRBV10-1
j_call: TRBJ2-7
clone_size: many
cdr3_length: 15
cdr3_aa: CASSDPGTGGYEQYF

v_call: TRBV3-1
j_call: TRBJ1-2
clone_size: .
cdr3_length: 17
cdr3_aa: CASSQERKTYYNYGYTF

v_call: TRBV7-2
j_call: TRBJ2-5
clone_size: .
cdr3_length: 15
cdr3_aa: CASRKDRGKVETQYF

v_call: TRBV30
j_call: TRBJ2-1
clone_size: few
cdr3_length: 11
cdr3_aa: CAWIEYNEQFF

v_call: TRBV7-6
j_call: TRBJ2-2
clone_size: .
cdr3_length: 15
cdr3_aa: CASSSTGDNTGELFF

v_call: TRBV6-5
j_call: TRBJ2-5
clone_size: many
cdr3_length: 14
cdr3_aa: CASSYGRLAETQYF

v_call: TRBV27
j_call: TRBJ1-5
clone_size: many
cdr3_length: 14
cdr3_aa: CASSTRGYGQPQHF

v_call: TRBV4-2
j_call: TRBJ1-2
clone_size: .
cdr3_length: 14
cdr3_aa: CASSPIGQNYGYTF